Presented here are 21 T cell receptor beta chains from one specimen sequenced in a study of cytomegalovirus exposure and HLA in healthy donors. PCR amplification relied on 60 Vbeta primers (plus 13 Jbeta primers). The method was immunoSEQ multiplex PCR; TCRdb's version includes in-frame clones alone and lacks a portion of them. Altogether over 85,000 clones are present, under 75% being singletons, with the ten largest covering 0.95% to 1.5%. Input material: PBMCs. These receptors were taken from a female donor in good health and CMV-seronegative.

This chain uses TRBV12-5 with TRBJ2-7; D is ambiguous. Germline CDR1 LGHNT, CDR2 FRNRAP. V lost 7 bases and J lost 2, with 12 bases in between. This CDR3 comprises 13 residues. The CDR3 DNA reads TGTGCTAGTGTCGACACCCTAACCTACGAGCAGTACTTC. It yields the protein CASVDTLTYEQYF. The complete variable domain, with remaining parts taken from reference TRBV12-5 and TRBJ2-7, reads DARVTQTPRHKVTEMGQEVTMRCQPILGHNTVFWYRQTMMQGLELLAYFRNRAPLDDSGMPKDRFSAEMPDATLATLKIQPSEPRDSAVYFCASVDTLTYEQYFGPGTRLTVT.

V gene TRBV30 combines with J gene TRBJ1-1; TRBD1 might be the D (6 bases). Trimming removed 8 bases from V and 12 bases from J, with 19 bases in between. The CDR3 is 11 amino acids. CDR1 and CDR2 (germline): GTSNPN, SVGIG (reference sequence). CDR3 bases: TGTGCCGGGACAAACCTGGCGGCCCCTTTCTTT. It translates to CAGTNLAAPFF.

V and J are TRBV9 and TRBJ2-3, with D possibly being TRBD2 (5 bases). The CDR3 length is 14 residues. Germline values: CDR1 SGDLS, CDR2 YYNGEE. Trimming took off 1 base at V and 4 bases at J, with 10 bases between the two ends. The CDR3 region has the DNA TGTGCCAGCAGCGTAATAGGACTTTCAGATACGCAGTATTTT. It specifies CASSVIGLSDTQYF.

The chain is built from TRBV20-1 and TRBJ2-7, with TRBD2 as a possible D gene (5 bases). This CDR3 is 11 amino acids long. CDR1 and CDR2 (germline): DFQATT, SNEGSKA (reference sequence). Trimming removed 4 bases at V and 3 bases at J, with 7 bases between. CDR3 loop: CSANRDYEQYF. For the CDR3, the DNA is TGCAGTGCTAATCGGGACTACGAGCAGTACTTC.

This clone was observed a few times. The rearrangement uses TRBV9 and TRBJ2-5; 11 bases are a match to TRBD2. CDR1 SGDLS and CDR2 YYNGEE come from the germline V gene. V was pared by 4 bases and J by 4 bases, with 3 bases of the junction left unmatched. The CDR3 extends over 14 amino acids. Here the CDR3 reads CASSFSGRVETQYF. CDR3 sequence (DNA): TGTGCCAGCAGCTTTAGCGGGAGGGTAGAGACCCAGTACTTC.

This sequence joins TRBV7-6 and TRBJ2-7; TRBD1 matches at 9 bases. The CDR3 totals 14 residues. CDR1 SGHVS and CDR2 FNYEAQ come from the germline V gene. V lost 5 bases to trimming and J lost 6 bases; unmatched junction nucleotides: 8. This chain's CDR3 is CASSRQGERSEQYF. The CDR3 DNA is TGTGCCAGCAGCCGACAGGGGGAGCGGTCCGAGCAGTACTTC.

The chain carries TRBV4-1 and TRBJ1-1; the D gene is possibly TRBD1 (5 bases). Between the trimmed V and J ends, which lost 0 bases and 1 base, there was a span of 9 bases. Germline V gives CDR1 MGHRA, CDR2 YSYEKL. This CDR3 is built from 15 residues. CDR3 coding DNA: TGCGCCAGCAGCCAAGACGGGGGGGAGAACACTGAAGCTTTCTTT. Encoded protein: CASSQDGGENTEAFF.

The gene calls are TRBV30 and TRBJ1-1; D is possibly TRBD1 (5 bases). Germline values: CDR1 GTSNPN, CDR2 SVGIG (reference sequence). The CDR3 contains 16 residues. V was pared by 0 bases and J by 1 base, with 15 bases between. CDR3 in DNA: TGTGCCTGGAGTGTACTGGGGGGTTTGGGGAACACTGAAGCTTTCTTT. Protein: CAWSVLGGLGNTEAFF.

The CDR3: CASRRLGGTEAFF. The CDR3 nucleotides are TGCGCCAGCCGAAGACTCGGGGGAACTGAAGCTTTCTTT. The rearrangement joins TRBV5-1 to TRBJ1-1; D perhaps matches TRBD1 (5 bases). The ends were cut back, 7 bases at V and 5 bases at J, with 15 bases in the middle. The CDR3 is made up of 13 amino acids. Germline CDR1 and CDR2: SGHRS and YFSETQ.

The CDR3 protein is CASSHRGGFSGYTF. For the CDR3, the DNA is TGTGCCAGCAGCCACCGGGGAGGCTTTTCCGGCTACACCTTC. The V and J genes are TRBV6-5 and TRBJ1-2; no definite D call. The germline V gene has CDR1 MNHEY and CDR2 SVGAGI. This CDR3 region has 14 residues. With 6 bases removed from V and 8 bases from J, the gap between germline ends came to 19 bases.

This clone was found once. This chain links TRBV9 with TRBJ2-1, with 12 positions matching TRBD2. CDR1 SGDLS and CDR2 YYNGEE come from the germline V gene. The CDR3 covers 16 residues. After removal of 4 bases from V and 3 bases from J, the junction contained 5 bases not matched to a gene. The CDR3: CASSFQGLAGYNEQFF. For the CDR3, the DNA is TGTGCCAGCAGCTTCCAGGGACTAGCGGGCTACAATGAGCAGTTCTTC.

This clone has only a few counts. The chain's CDR3 is CAWSRGYDYGYTF. The CDR3 coding sequence is TGTGCCTGGAGTAGGGGATATGACTATGGCTACACCTTC. The chain carries TRBV30 and TRBJ1-2; TRBD1 might be the D (5 bases). The germline V and J ends were trimmed by 2 bases and 3 bases, with 10 bases remaining between them. The CDR3 loop spans 13 amino acids. Germline V gene data show CDR1 as GTSNPN and CDR2 as SVGIG (reference sequence).

This chain connects TRBV11-3 to TRBJ2-3, with 8 bases aligning to TRBD1. This CDR3 has 15 amino acids. CDR1 and CDR2 from the germline V gene are SGHNT and YENEEA. J was trimmed by 6 bases and V by 1 base; bases with no gene match: 6. The DNA for the CDR3 is TGTGCCAGCAGCTTAGGGACAGGGTTTTCGGATACGCAGTATTTT. This gives the protein CASSLGTGFSDTQYF.

This chain joins TRBV7-2 and TRBJ2-5; 11 positions agree with TRBD2. The V and J ends lost 1 base and 11 bases, in that order; junction bases with no gene match: 6. Germline V gene lookup returns CDR1 SGHTA and CDR2 FQGNSA. The CDR3 has 14 residues. This CDR3 is CASSLESASGGQYF. CDR3 DNA sequence: TGTGCCAGCAGCTTAGAATCGGCTAGCGGGGGGCAGTACTTC.

V usage is TRBV15 and J usage is TRBJ1-4; 7 bases align to TRBD1. V lost 0 bases, J lost 0 bases, and 4 bases stayed unmatched. CDR1 LNHNV and CDR2 YYDKDF come from the germline V gene (reference sequence). The CDR3 runs to 17 residues. In DNA, the CDR3 is TGTGCCACCAGCAGAGAGGCGGGGACAGCAACTAATGAAAAACTGTTTTTT. This translates into CATSREAGTATNEKLFF.

This chain connects TRBV28 to TRBJ1-2, with 9 bases lining up with TRBD1. Germline CDR1 is MDHEN and CDR2 is SYDVKM. J was trimmed by 5 bases and V by 6 bases; bases with no gene match: 10. The CDR3 is 15 amino acids. CDR3 nucleotides: TGTGCCAGCAGACCATCAGGGGGGACAGGGTATGGCTACACCTTC. As protein: CASRPSGGTGYGYTF.

The CDR3 region has the DNA TGCGCCAGCACGACAGGGGGCCAGGGGACCGGGGAGCTGTTTTTT. Translation: CASTTGGQGTGELFF. V usage is TRBV5-1 and J usage is TRBJ2-2; 10 bases agree with TRBD1. Looked up from germline, CDR1 is SGHRS and CDR2 is YFSETQ. Germline trimming cut 6 bases from V and 5 bases from J; bases unmatched to any gene: 7. The CDR3 runs to 15 residues.

The chain links TRBV18 to TRBJ2-1; 12 nucleotides align to TRBD2. Germline CDR1 is KGHSH and CDR2 is LQKENI. The CDR3 has 16 amino acids. Unmatched junction bases numbered 6, after V lost 2 bases and J lost 7 bases. CDR3 bases: TGTGCCAGCTCACCAACCGGGACTAGCGGGCCAAATGAGCAGTTCTTC. Protein sequence: CASSPTGTSGPNEQFF.

This rearrangement joins TRBV19 to TRBJ1-1, with D uncertain. The CDR3 is made up of 13 amino acids. Trimming took off 4 bases at V and 0 bases at J, with 6 bases between the two ends. Germline values: CDR1 LNHDA, CDR2 SQIVND (reference sequence). CDR3 in DNA: TGTGCCAGTAGTAACAGACTGAACACTGAAGCTTTCTTT. It specifies CASSNRLNTEAFF.

V usage is TRBV18 and J usage is TRBJ1-1; 8 positions match TRBD1. Germline trimming cut 2 bases from V and 1 base from J; bases unmatched to any gene: 3. The CDR3 has 15 residues. Germline values: CDR1 KGHSH, CDR2 LQKENI. CDR3 nucleotide sequence: TGTGCCAGCTCACCAGTAGGGACAGGGAACACTGAAGCTTTCTTT. It codes for CASSPVGTGNTEAFF.

This chain links TRBV19 with TRBJ2-3, with 10 bases lining up with TRBD1. The CDR3 totals 14 residues. V trimming: 8 bases; J trimming: 6 bases; junction bases outside the gene matches: 8. CDR1 and CDR2 from the germline V gene are LNHDA and SQIVND (reference sequence). This CDR3 reads CASGPDRGFDTQYF. CDR3 in DNA: TGTGCCAGTGGCCCGGACAGGGGGTTCGATACGCAGTATTTT.